These 14 T cell receptor beta chains came from one sample sequenced in a study of cytomegalovirus exposure and HLA in healthy donors. The PCR made use of 60 Vbeta and 13 Jbeta primers. The data were produced by immunoSEQ multiplex PCR, yet TCRdb's version contains in-frame clones alone and is incomplete. The sample consists of around 180,000 clones, approximately 80% of them appearing once. Specimen: PBMCs. The receptors originated from a man between 18 and 29 years old in good health and CMV-seronegative.

The chain is built from TRBV5-8 and TRBJ1-5, with D hard to call. Germline CDR1 and CDR2: SGHTS and YDEGEE. The V end lost 2 bases, the J end lost 3 bases, and 21 bases lay between the germline ends. This CDR3 is built from 18 residues. CDR3 in amino acids: CASSLSKASLGVNQPQHF. As DNA, the CDR3 is TGTGCCAGCAGCTTATCCAAAGCTTCGCTTGGTGTCAATCAGCCCCAGCATTTT.

The J gene is TRBJ2-1, the V gene TRBV27; 7 bases are shared with TRBD2. The CDR3 totals 15 residues. The trim removed 3 bases at V and 7 bases at J, leaving 9 bases unmatched. CDR1 is MNHEY and CDR2 is SMNVEV in the germline V gene (reference sequence). CDR3 coding DNA: TGTGCCAGCAGTTTTGGGGGACTAACCGATAATGAGCAGTTCTTC. Amino acid sequence: CASSFGGLTDNEQFF.

The chain employs TRBV29-1 and TRBJ1-1; no firm D call. CDR3 size: 11 residues. Trimming took 4 bases from V and 3 from J, leaving 6 bases between them. Germline assignment: CDR1 SQVTM and CDR2 ANQGSEA. CDR3 in DNA: TGCAGCGTTGTCGGGGACACTGAAGCTTTCTTT. Amino acids: CSVVGDTEAFF.

The rearrangement joins TRBV5-1 to TRBJ2-3; 7 nucleotides line up with TRBD2. V gave up 0 bases and J gave up 8 bases; unmatched junction bases: 0. The CDR3 length is 12 residues. Per germline, CDR1 SGHRS and CDR2 YFSETQ. CDR3 DNA: TGCGCCAGCAGCTTGGAGCGGGGTACGCAGTATTTT. Protein product: CASSLERGTQYF.

This chain connects TRBV5-6 to TRBJ2-7, with 8 nucleotides matching TRBD1. V was clipped by 1 base and J by 2 bases; unmatched bases: 5. The CDR3 loop spans 15 amino acids. The germline CDR1 and CDR2 sequences are SGHDT and YYEEEE. For the CDR3, the DNA is TGTGCCAGCAGCTTGTGGGACAGGCCCACCTACGAGCAGTACTTC. Translation: CASSLWDRPTYEQYF. Looking up the rest from reference TRBV5-6 and TRBJ2-7 gives the full variable domain: DAGVTQSPTHLIKTRGQQVTLRCSPKSGHDTVSWYQQALGQGPQFIFQYYEEEERQRGNFPDRFSGHQFPNYSSELNVNALLLGDSALYLCASSLWDRPTYEQYFGPGTRLTVT.

The V gene is TRBV9, the J gene TRBJ2-1; 8 bases align to TRBD2. In germline, CDR1 is SGDLS, CDR2 YYNGEE. This CDR3 has 16 amino acids. With 4 bases clipped from V and 3 bases from J, the junction kept 9 bases outside the gene matches. The chain's CDR3 is CASSYGGTSGYNEQFF. Here the CDR3 DNA reads TGTGCCAGCAGCTACGGGGGAACTAGCGGCTACAATGAGCAGTTCTTC.

The rearrangement joins TRBV9 to TRBJ2-7, with 7 bases identical to TRBD1. The CDR3 runs 11 residues. V lost 8 bases and J lost 9; bases outside the gene matches: 8. Germline V gene data show CDR1 as SGDLS and CDR2 as YYNGEE. CDR3 coding DNA: TGTGCCAGTGGAACAGGGGTTGGGCAGTACTTC. It yields the protein CASGTGVGQYF.

The chain carries TRBV6-5 and TRBJ2-1; 8 bases agree with TRBD2. Germline CDR1 MNHEY, CDR2 SVGAGI. The CDR3 consists of 15 residues. V lost 5 bases, J lost 2 bases, and 5 bases stayed unmatched. The CDR3 DNA reads as TGTGCCAGCAGTATGCTAGCGGGTCCCTACAATGAGCAGTTCTTC. This gives the protein CASSMLAGPYNEQFF.

Turning to this clone: Other DNA sequences of this sample code for an identical CDR3. The chain combines TRBV7-2 with TRBJ2-3, with a tentative D call TRBD1 (5 bases). This CDR3 is built from 13 residues. Germline CDR1 SGHTA, CDR2 FQGNSA. The ends were cut back, 4 bases at V and 4 bases at J, with 9 bases in the middle. CDR3 sequence (DNA): TGTGCCAGCAGCTCCCAGGGCGCAGATACGCAGTATTTT. It specifies CASSSQGADTQYF.

Details on this clone: Compared with germline, one end of the junction differs, possibly owing to a read error. This chain uses TRBV5-1 with TRBJ2-7, with TRBD1 matching over 9 bases. Germline V lookup: CDR1 SGHRS, CDR2 YFSETQ. The CDR3 consists of 14 residues. This CDR3 is CASSLGQGSHEQYF. CDR3 DNA sequence: TGCGCCAGCAGTTTGGGACAGGGTAGCCACGAGCAGTACTTC.

V and J are TRBV27 and TRBJ2-7, with 8 bases fitting TRBD1. With V trimmed by 5 bases and J by 6 bases, 9 bases remained unmatched. The CDR3 totals 14 residues. The germline gives CDR1 MNHEY, CDR2 SMNVEV (reference sequence). CDR3 region: CASSPDRVGFEQYF. The CDR3 DNA reads TGTGCCAGCAGTCCGGACAGGGTGGGCTTCGAGCAGTACTTC.

This CDR3 is CASIGQGNQPQHF. CDR3 DNA: TGTGCCAGCATCGGACAGGGGAATCAGCCCCAGCATTTT. The chain recombines TRBV2 with TRBJ1-5, with 9 bases lining up with TRBD1. Germline V gives CDR1 SNHLY, CDR2 FYNNEI. This CDR3 has 13 residues. The V segment lost 7 bases and the J segment 4 bases; nucleotides outside the gene matches: 2. Looking up the rest from reference TRBV2 and TRBJ1-5 gives the full variable domain: EPEVTQTPSHQVTQMGQEVILRCVPISNHLYFYWYRQILGQKVEFLVSFYNNEISEKSEIFDDQFSVERPDGSNFTLKIRSTKLEDSAMYFCASIGQGNQPQHFGDGTRLSIL.

The gene calls are TRBV28 and TRBJ1-5; TRBD1 is a possible D gene (6 bases). Germline CDR1 reads MDHEN; CDR2 reads SYDVKM. The germline V and J ends were trimmed by 0 bases and 1 base, with 10 bases remaining between them. The CDR3 has 16 residues. The chain's CDR3 is CASSLWGGASNQPQHF. In DNA form, the CDR3 reads TGTGCCAGCAGTTTATGGGGGGGGGCGAGCAATCAGCCCCAGCATTTT.

The rearrangement uses TRBV7-2 and TRBJ1-4, with no clear D. The germline V gene encodes CDR1 SGHTA and CDR2 FQGNSA. This CDR3 is 14 amino acids long. V dropped 3 bases and J dropped 3 bases, with 8 bases sitting between them. The CDR3: CASSLYAANEKLFF. For the CDR3, the DNA is TGTGCCAGCAGCTTGTACGCAGCTAATGAAAAACTGTTTTTT. The entire variable domain, with the rest obtained from reference TRBV7-2 and TRBJ1-4, is as follows: GAGVSQSPSNKVTEKGKDVELRCDPISGHTALYWYRQSLGQGLEFLIYFQGNSAPDKSGLPSDRFSAERTGGSVSTLTIQRTQQEDSAVYLCASSLYAANEKLFFGSGTQLSVL.